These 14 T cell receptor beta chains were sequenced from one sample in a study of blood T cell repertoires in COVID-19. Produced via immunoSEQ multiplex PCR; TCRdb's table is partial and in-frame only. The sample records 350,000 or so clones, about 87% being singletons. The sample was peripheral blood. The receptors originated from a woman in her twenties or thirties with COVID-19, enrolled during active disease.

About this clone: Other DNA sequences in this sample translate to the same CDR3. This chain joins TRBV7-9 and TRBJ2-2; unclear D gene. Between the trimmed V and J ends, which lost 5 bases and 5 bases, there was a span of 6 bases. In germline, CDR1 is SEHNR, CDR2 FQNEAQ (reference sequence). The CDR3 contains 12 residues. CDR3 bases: TGTGCCAGCAGCCCCTTGACCGGGGAGCTGTTTTTT. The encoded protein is CASSPLTGELFF.

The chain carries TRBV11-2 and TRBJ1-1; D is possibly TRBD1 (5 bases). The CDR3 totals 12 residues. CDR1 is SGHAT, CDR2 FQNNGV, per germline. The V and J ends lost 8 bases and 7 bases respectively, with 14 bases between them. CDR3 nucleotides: TGTGCCAGCGACTCTCTGGGGGGTGAAGCTTTCTTT. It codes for CASDSLGGEAFF.

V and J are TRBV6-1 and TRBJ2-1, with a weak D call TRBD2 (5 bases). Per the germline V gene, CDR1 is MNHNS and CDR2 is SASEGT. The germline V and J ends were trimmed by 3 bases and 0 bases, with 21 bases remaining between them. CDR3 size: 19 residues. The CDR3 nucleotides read TGTGCCAGCAGTGACCTGGCAGCTAGCAAGCTTAGCTCCTACAATGAGCAGTTCTTC. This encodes CASSDLAASKLSSYNEQFF.

The CDR3 region has the DNA TGTGCCAGCAGTTACTCGAAGGGGGTAGGTCTTCCTGAAGCTTTCTTT. Translating gives CASSYSKGVGLPEAFF. V usage is TRBV6-5 and J usage is TRBJ1-1; TRBD1 might be the D (6 bases). This CDR3 is 16 amino acids long. Germline CDR1 reads MNHEY; CDR2 reads SVGAGI. Trimming took off 0 bases at V and 6 bases at J, with 17 bases between the two ends.

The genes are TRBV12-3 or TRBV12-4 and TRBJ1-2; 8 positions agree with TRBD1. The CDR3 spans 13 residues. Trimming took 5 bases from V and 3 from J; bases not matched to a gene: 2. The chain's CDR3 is CASSQQGDYGYTF. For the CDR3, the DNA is TGTGCCAGCAGTCAACAGGGGGACTATGGCTACACCTTC.

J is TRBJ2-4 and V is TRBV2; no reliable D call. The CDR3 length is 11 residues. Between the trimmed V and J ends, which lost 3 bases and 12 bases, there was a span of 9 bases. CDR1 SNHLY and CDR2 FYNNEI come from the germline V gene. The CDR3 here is CASSELTHQYF. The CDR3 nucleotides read TGTGCCAGCAGTGAGCTTACTCATCAGTACTTC.

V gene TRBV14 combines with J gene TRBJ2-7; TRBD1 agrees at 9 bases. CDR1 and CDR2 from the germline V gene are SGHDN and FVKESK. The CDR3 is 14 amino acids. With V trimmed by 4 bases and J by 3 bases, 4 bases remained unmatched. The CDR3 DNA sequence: TGTGCCAGCAGCCCGACAGGGGGGAACTACGAGCAGTACGTC. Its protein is CASSPTGGNYEQYV.

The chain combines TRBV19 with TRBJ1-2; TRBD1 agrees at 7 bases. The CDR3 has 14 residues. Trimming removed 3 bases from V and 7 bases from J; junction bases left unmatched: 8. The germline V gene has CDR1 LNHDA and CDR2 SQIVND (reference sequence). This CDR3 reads CASSMGQLFGGYTF. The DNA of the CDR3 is TGTGCCAGTAGTATGGGACAGCTCTTCGGTGGCTACACCTTC. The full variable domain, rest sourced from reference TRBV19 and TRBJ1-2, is DGGITQSPKYLFRKEGQNVTLSCEQNLNHDAMYWYRQDPGQGLRLIYYSQIVNDFQKGDIAEGYSVSREKKESFPLTVTSAQKNPTAFYLCASSMGQLFGGYTFGSGTRLTVV.

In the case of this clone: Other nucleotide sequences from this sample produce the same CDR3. CDR3 sequence (DNA): TGTGCCAGCAGTAGACAGGGTTACGAGCAGTACTTC. Translation: CASSRQGYEQYF. The chain recombines TRBV12-3 or TRBV12-4 with TRBJ2-7; 7 bases fit TRBD1. The CDR3 is made up of 12 amino acids. Trimming took 5 bases from V and 4 from J; bases not matched to a gene: 2.

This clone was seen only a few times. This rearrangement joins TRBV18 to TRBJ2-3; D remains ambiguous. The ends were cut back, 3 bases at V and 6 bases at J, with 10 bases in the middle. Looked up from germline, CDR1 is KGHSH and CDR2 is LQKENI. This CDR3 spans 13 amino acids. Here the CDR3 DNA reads TGTGCCAGCTCACCTCTAGGAAGGGATACGCAGTATTTT. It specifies CASSPLGRDTQYF.

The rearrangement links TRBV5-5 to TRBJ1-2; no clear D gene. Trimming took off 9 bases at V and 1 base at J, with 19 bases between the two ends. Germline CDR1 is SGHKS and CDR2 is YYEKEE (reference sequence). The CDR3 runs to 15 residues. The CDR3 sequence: CATNLAGGNNYGYTF. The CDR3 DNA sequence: TGTGCCACCAACCTTGCCGGCGGTAATAACTATGGCTACACCTTC.

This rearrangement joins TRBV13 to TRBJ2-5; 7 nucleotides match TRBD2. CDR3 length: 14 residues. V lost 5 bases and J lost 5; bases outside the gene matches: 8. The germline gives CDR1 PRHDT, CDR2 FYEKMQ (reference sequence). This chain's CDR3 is CASSPRAGVETQYF. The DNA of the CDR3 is TGTGCCAGCAGCCCCAGGGCGGGGGTGGAGACCCAGTACTTC.

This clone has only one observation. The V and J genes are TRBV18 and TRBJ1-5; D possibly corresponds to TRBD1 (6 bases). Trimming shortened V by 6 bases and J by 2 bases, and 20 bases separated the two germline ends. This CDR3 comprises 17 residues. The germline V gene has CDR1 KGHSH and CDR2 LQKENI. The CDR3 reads CASSASLQGMGNQPQHF. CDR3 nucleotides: TGTGCCAGCTCGGCCTCTCTACAGGGAATGGGCAATCAGCCCCAGCATTTT.

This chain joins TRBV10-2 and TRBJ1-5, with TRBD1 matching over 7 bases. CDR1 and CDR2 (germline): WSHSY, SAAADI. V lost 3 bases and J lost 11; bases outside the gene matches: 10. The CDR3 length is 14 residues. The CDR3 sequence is CASSDTGAGTAQHF. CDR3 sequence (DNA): TGCGCCAGCAGTGACACAGGGGCGGGAACGGCCCAGCATTTT.